The 2 T cell receptor beta chains below all came from one sample that was sequenced in a study of CD8+ T cells in alopecia areata. Once sorted, CD4+ cells from five or six patients yielded CD25+CD127- cells. Extracted RNA was reverse transcribed into cDNA, the sequencing template. Profiling relied on immunoSEQ multiplex PCR, and the TCRdb table lists in-frame clones only, not all of them. The repertoire includes just over 20,000 clones, roughly three fifths of them detected once, and 4.5% sits in the top ten. Source material: CD4+ Tregs sorted from blood. The source is a human donor with alopecia areata.

This clone has just a few counts. The gene calls are TRBV28 and TRBJ2-2; no firm D call. The CDR3 totals 12 residues. V lost 7 bases and J lost 2, with 5 bases in between. Germline-derived CDR1 and CDR2 are MDHEN and SYDVKM. CDR3 bases: TGTGCCAGCAATAGAAACACCGGGGAGCTGTTTTTT. Protein: CASNRNTGELFF.

In this sample, this clone turned up once. This rearrangement joins TRBV6-1 to TRBJ1-5; D is uncertain. Per germline, CDR1 MNHNS and CDR2 SASEGT. Trimming removed 2 bases from V and 7 bases from J, with 15 bases in between. This CDR3 has 15 residues. The CDR3 reads CASSERWTVVQPQHF. DNA for the CDR3: TGTGCCAGCAGTGAACGTTGGACGGTAGTACAGCCCCAGCATTTT.